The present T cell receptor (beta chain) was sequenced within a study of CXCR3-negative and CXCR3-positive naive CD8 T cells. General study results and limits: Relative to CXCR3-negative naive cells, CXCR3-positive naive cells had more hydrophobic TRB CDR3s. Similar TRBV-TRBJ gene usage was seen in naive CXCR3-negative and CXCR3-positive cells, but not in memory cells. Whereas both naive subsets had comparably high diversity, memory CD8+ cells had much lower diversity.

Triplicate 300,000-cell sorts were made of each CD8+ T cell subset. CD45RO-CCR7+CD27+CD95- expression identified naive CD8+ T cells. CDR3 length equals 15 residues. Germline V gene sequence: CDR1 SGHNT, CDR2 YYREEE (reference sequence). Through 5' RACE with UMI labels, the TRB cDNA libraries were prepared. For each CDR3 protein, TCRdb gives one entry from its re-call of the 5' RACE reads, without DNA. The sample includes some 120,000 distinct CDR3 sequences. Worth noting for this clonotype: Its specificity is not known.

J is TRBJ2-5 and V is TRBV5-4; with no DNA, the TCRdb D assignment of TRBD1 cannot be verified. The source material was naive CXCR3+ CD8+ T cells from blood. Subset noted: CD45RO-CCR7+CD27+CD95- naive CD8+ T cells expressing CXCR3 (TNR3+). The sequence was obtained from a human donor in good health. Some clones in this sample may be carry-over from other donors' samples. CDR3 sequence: CASSELGDYQETQYF.